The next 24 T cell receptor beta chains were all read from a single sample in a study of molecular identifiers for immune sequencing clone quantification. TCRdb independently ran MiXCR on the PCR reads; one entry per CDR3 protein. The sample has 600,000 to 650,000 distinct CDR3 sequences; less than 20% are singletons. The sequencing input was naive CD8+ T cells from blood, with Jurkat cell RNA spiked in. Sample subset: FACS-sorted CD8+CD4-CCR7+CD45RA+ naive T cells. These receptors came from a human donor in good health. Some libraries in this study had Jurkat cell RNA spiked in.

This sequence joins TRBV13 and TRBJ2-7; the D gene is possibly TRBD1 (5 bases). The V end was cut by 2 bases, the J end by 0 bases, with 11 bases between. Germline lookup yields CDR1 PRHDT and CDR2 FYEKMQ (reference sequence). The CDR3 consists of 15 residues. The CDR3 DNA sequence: TGTGCCAGCAGCTTATCAGGGCTAGTCTCCTACGAGCAGTACTTC. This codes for CASSLSGLVSYEQYF.

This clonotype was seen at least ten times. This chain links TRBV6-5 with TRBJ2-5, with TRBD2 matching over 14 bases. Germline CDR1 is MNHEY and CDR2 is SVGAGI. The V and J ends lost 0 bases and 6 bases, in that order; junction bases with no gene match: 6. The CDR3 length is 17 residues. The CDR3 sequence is CASSYSWTSGGSKTQYF. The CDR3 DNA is TGTGCCAGCAGTTACTCCTGGACTAGCGGGGGGTCTAAGACCCAGTACTTC.

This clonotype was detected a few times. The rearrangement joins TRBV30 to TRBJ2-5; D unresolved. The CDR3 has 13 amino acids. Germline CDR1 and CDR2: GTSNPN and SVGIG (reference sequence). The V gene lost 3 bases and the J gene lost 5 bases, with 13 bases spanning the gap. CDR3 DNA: TGTGCCTGGAGACGACGGGCAGAGGAGACCCAGTACTTC. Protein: CAWRRRAEETQYF.

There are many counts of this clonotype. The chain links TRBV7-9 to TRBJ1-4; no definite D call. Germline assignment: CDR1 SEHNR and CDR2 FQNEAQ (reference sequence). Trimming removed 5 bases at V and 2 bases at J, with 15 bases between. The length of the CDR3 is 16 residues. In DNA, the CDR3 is TGTGCCAGCAGCGAGTCACTCAAGGGCACTAATGAAAAACTGTTTTTT. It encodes CASSESLKGTNEKLFF.

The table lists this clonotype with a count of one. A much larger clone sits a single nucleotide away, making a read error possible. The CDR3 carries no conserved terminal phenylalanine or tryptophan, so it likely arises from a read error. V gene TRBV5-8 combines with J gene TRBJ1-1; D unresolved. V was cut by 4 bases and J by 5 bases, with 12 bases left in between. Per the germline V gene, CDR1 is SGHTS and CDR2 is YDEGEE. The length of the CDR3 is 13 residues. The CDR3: CASSTGPATEAFL. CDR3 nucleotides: TGTGCCAGCAGCACCGGGCCAGCGACTGAAGCTTTCCTT.

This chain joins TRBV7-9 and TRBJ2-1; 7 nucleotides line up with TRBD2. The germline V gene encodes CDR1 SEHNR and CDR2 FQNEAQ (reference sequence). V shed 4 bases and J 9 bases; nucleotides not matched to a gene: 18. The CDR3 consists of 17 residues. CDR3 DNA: TGTGCCAGCAGCTCGCCGCCGTTACCGGGGGGAAGGAGTGAGCAGTTCTTC. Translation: CASSSPPLPGGRSEQFF.

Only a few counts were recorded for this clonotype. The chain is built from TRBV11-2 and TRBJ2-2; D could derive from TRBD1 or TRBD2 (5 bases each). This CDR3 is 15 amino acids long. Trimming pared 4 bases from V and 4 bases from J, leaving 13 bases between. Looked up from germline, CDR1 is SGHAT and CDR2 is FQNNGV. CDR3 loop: CASSSGRGSTGELFF. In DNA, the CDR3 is TGTGCCAGCAGCTCTGGACGGGGCTCCACCGGGGAGCTGTTTTTT.

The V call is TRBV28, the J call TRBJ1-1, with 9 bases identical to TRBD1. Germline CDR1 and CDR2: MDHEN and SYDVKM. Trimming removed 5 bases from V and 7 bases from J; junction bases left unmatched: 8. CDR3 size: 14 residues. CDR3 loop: CASSTSRTGVEAFF. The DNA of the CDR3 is TGTGCCAGCAGTACCTCCCGGACAGGGGTTGAAGCTTTCTTT. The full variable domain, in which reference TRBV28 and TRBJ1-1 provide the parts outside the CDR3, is DVKVTQSSRYLVKRTGEKVFLECVQDMDHENMFWYRQDPGLGLRLIYFSYDVKMKEKGDIPEGYSVSREKKERFSLILESASTNQTSMYLCASSTSRTGVEAFFGQGTRLTVV.

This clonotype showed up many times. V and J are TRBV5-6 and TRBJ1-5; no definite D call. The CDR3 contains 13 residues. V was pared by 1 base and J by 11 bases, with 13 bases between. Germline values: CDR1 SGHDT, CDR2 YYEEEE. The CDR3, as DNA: TGTGCCAGCAGCTTGAGCTGGGTCGGGGCCCAGCATTTT. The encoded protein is CASSLSWVGAQHF.

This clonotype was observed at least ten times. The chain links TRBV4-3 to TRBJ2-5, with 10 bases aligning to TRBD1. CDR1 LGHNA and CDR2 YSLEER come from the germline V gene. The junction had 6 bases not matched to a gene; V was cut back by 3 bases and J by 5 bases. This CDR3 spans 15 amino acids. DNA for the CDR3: TGCGCCAGCAGCCAGGGACAGGGGTACACGGAGACCCAGTACTTC. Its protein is CASSQGQGYTETQYF.

CDR3 amino acids: CASSFPSGGALNNEQFF. The DNA of the CDR3 is TGTGCCAGCAGCTTCCCTAGCGGGGGGGCCTTAAATAATGAGCAGTTCTTC. J is TRBJ2-1 and V is TRBV7-9; 12 bases agree with TRBD2. V dropped 3 bases and J dropped 7; count of bases not matched to a gene: 10. Looked up from germline, CDR1 is SEHNR and CDR2 is FQNEAQ (reference sequence). The CDR3 spans 17 residues. Complete variable domain (other parts from reference TRBV7-9 and TRBJ2-1): DTGVSQNPRHKITKRGQNVTFRCDPISEHNRLYWYRQTLGQGPEFLTYFQNEAQLEKSRLLSDRFSAERPKGSFSTLEIQRTEQGDSAMYLCASSFPSGGALNNEQFFGPGTRLTVL.

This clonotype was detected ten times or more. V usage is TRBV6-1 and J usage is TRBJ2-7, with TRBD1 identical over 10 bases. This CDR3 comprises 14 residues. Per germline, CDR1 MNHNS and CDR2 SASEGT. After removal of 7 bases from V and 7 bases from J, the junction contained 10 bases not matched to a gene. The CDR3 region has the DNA TGTGCCAGCACTCACTTTGGGACAGGGGAGGAGCAGTACTTC. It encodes CASTHFGTGEEQYF.

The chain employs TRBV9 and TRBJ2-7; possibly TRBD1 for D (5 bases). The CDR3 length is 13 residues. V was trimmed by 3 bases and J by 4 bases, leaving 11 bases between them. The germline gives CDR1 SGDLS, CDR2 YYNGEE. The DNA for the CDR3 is TGTGCCAGCAGCGCCCACCAGGGATACGAGCAGTACTTC. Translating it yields CASSAHQGYEQYF. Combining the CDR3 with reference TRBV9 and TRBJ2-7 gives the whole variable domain DSGVTQTPKHLITATGQRVTLRCSPRSGDLSVYWYQQSLDQGLQFLIQYYNGEERAKGNILERFSAQQFPDLHSELNLSSLELGDSALYFCASSAHQGYEQYFGPGTRLTVT.

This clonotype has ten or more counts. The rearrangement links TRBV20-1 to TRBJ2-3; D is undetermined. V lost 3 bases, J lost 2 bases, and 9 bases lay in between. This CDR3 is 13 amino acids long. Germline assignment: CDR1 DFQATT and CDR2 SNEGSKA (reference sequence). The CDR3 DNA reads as TGCAGTGCTAGGGCGGAAACCACAGATACGCAGTATTTT. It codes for CSARAETTDTQYF.

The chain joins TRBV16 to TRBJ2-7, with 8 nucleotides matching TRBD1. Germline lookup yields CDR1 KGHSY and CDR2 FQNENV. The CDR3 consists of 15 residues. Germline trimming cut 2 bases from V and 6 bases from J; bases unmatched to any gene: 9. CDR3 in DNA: TGTGCCAGCAGCCAAAGTGGACAGGGTCTTTCCGAGCAGTACTTC. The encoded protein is CASSQSGQGLSEQYF.

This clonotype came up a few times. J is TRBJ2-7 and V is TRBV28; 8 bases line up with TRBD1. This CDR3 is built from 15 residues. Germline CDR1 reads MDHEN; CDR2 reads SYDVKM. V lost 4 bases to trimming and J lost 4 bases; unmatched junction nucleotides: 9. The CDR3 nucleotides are TGTGCCAGCAGTTCCACAGGGGGAGTAGTGTACGAGCAGTACTTC. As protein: CASSSTGGVVYEQYF.

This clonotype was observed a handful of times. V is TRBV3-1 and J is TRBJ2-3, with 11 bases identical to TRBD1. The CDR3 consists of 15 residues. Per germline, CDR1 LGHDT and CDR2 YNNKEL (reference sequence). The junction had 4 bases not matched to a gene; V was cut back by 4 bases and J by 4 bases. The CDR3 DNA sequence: TGTGCCAGCAGCCCGGGGACAGGGGGTTCAGATACGCAGTATTTT. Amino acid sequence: CASSPGTGGSDTQYF.

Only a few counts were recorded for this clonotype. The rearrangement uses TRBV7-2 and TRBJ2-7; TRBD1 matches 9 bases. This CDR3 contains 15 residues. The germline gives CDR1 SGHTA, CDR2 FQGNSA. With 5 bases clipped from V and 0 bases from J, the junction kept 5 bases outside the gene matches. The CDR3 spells CASSLRDRVSYEQYF. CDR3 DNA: TGTGCCAGCAGCCTACGGGACAGGGTCTCCTACGAGCAGTACTTC.

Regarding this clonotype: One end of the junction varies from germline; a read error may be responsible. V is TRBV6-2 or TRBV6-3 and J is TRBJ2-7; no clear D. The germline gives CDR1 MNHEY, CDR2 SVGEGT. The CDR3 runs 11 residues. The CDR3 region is CASSYLYERYF. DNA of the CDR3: TGTGCCAGCAGTTACCTCTACGAGCGGTACTTC.

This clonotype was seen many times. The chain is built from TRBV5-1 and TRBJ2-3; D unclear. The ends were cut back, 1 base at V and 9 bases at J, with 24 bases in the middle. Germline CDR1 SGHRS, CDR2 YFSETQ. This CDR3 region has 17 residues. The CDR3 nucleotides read TGCGCCAGCAGCTTGTCAAACGTAAGGGTCTCCCAAAGGACGCAGTATTTT. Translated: CASSLSNVRVSQRTQYF.

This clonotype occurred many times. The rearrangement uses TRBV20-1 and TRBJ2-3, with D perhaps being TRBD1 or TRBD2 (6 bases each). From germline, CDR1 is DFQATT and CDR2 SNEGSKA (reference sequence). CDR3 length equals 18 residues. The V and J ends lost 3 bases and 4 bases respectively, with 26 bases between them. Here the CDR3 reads CSASGYRGPAVGSDTQYF. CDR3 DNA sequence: TGCAGTGCTAGCGGGTATCGGGGGCCAGCGGTCGGGTCAGATACGCAGTATTTT.

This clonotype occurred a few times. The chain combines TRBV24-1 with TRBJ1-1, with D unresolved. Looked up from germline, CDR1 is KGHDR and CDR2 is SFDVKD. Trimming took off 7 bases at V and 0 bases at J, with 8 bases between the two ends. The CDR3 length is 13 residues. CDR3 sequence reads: CATRAGLNTEAFF. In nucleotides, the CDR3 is TGTGCCACCAGAGCTGGACTGAACACTGAAGCTTTCTTT.

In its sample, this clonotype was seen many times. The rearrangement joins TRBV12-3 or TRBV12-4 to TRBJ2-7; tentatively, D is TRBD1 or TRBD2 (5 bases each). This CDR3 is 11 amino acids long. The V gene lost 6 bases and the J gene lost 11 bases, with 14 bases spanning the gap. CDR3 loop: CASRQTGTEYF. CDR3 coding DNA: TGTGCCAGCAGACAAACCGGGACCGAGTACTTC.

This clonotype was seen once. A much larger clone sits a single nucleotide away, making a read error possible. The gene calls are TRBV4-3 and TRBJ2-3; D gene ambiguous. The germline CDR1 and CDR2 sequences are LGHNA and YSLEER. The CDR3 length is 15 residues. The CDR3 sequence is CASSQSWGVTDMQYF. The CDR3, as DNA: TGCGCCAGCAGCCAAAGCTGGGGTGTCACAGATATGCAGTATTTT.